This TCR beta chain was profiled in a study of human T cells and chemical hapten exposure. Study-wide context: DPC at 2% was the sensitizing agent, placed on around 2 cm by around 2 cm of upper inner arm skin. Recorded diagnoses among the mostly female patients were alopecia areata, totalis or universalis.

Indicated time point: patch test 3, about 24 weeks after DPC sensitization. Sample treatment: therapeutic diphenylcyclopropenone sensitization with weekly scalp DPC. Ahead of applying each patch test, blood was sampled. The ends were cut back, 6 bases at V and 4 bases at J, with 9 bases in the middle. Germline lookup yields CDR1 SGHTA and CDR2 FQGNSA. The CDR3 runs to 12 residues. TCRdb fed the RACE reads into MiXCR, producing one record per CDR3 protein. The sample yields some 180,000 distinct CDR3 sequences, around 23% seen once. Study findings and constraints: Expanded TCRs grouped into significantly more large CDR3 similarity clusters than controls produced.

This clonotype was picked up a small number of times. Its antigen is not known. The sequence derives from a woman between 35 and 50 years old with alopecia areata. Some clones in this sample may be carry-over from other donors' samples. Specimen: whole blood, collected in connection with sensitization to the hapten diphenylcyclopropenone (DPC). This chain joins TRBV7-2 and TRBJ1-2; no reliable D call. The CDR3 sequence is CASSLTVYGYTF. CDR3 coding DNA: TGTGCCAGCAGTCTAACAGTCTATGGCTACACCTTC.